This T cell receptor (beta chain) derives from a study of blood T cells in healthy people across ages. Study observations and caveats: Considered underestimates were the diversity estimates obtained from one million T cells.

A second PCR, run for about 7 to 12 cycles, used a sample-barcoded 5' primer plus a J-beta primer mix. Through a template-switch adaptor with 12 random nucleotides, each cDNA molecule received a tag. From the 5' RACE reads, TCRdb called clonotypes with MiXCR, one entry per CDR3 protein. The sample yields 1.5 million to 2 million distinct CDR3 sequences, about 31% seen once. Germline lookup yields CDR1 MNHNS and CDR2 SASEGT. CDR3 length: 13 residues. V was pared by 3 bases and J by 6 bases, with 11 bases between. This clonotype occurred a few times. Antigen specificity is unknown. This chain uses TRBV6-1 with TRBJ1-2, with D possibly being TRBD1 (6 bases). The TCR was taken from a woman in her 30s in good health. The specimen was blood. The CDR3 coding sequence is TGTGCCAGCAGTGATCAGGGGTGGGATGGCTACACCTTC. Translation gives CASSDQGWDGYTF.